This entry concerns a single T cell receptor beta chain. What it binds is unknown. Produced via immunoSEQ multiplex PCR; TCRdb's table is partial and in-frame only. The sample yields 65,000 to 90,000 clones, 75% to 95% seen once. This CDR3 region has 14 residues. J gave up 5 bases and V 5 bases, and 5 bases lay outside the gene matches. The germline V gene encodes CDR1 SGHVS and CDR2 FQNEAQ. The sample comes from a study of OX40 agonist ivuxolimab in advanced cancers. Across the whole study: Ivuxolimab, an antibody acting as an agonist of OX40 (CD134), was used to treat patients. Dose-escalation patients were diagnosed with hepatocellular carcinoma, melanoma, renal cell cancer or head and neck cancer.

The study, taken as a whole, reports: CD4+ and CD8+ T cells in blood underwent clonal expansion by week 6 at 0.1 to 3.0 mg/kg. More expanded clones were found, on average, in CD8+ than in CD4+ T cells.

This chain uses TRBV7-8 with TRBJ2-5; 10 nucleotides agree with TRBD2. The material was CD4+ or CD8+ T cells sorted from blood, obtained in a trial of the OX40 agonist ivuxolimab. The TCR was taken from an adult with an advanced solid tumor such as melanoma, head and neck, liver or kidney cancer. In DNA form, the CDR3 reads TGTGCCAGCAGCCAAGCGGGAGGGGAGGAGACCCAGTACTTC. Translation gives CASSQAGGEETQYF.